Following are 3 T cell receptor beta chains from one sample sequenced in a study of OX40 agonist ivuxolimab in advanced cancers. Produced via immunoSEQ multiplex PCR; TCRdb's table is partial and in-frame only. The sample includes roughly 60,000 clones, approximately 90% of them seen just once. Sample: CD4+ or CD8+ T cells sorted from blood, taken in a trial of the OX40 agonist ivuxolimab. The receptors originated from an adult with an advanced solid tumor such as melanoma, head and neck, liver or kidney cancer.

The chain employs TRBV7-2 and TRBJ2-1; 7 bases line up with TRBD1. The ends lost 4 bases at V and 3 bases at J; junction bases unmatched: 9. This CDR3 spans 16 amino acids. Germline CDR1 is SGHTA and CDR2 is FQGNSA. The CDR3 DNA sequence: TGTGCCAGCAGCTGGGACAGCGCCACCGGCTACAATGAGCAGTTCTTC. Protein product: CASSWDSATGYNEQFF.

As regards this clone: This sample also contains other DNA sequences that code for the same CDR3. The chain couples TRBV4-1 to TRBJ2-7; D ambiguous. V dropped 1 base and J dropped 2 bases, with 9 bases sitting between them. Germline V CDR1 and CDR2: MGHRA, YSYEKL. This CDR3 is 14 amino acids long. The CDR3 region is CASSQAGAAYEQYF. The CDR3 DNA reads as TGCGCCAGCAGCCAAGCGGGTGCGGCCTACGAGCAGTACTTC.

The chain employs TRBV7-8 and TRBJ2-1; 12 bases line up with TRBD2. Per germline, CDR1 SGHVS and CDR2 FQNEAQ. The CDR3 totals 15 residues. The ends lost 1 base at V and 7 bases at J; junction bases unmatched: 2. CDR3 nucleotide sequence: TGTGCCAGCAGCTTAGGGACTAGCGGGACGAATGAGCAGTTCTTC. It translates to CASSLGTSGTNEQFF.